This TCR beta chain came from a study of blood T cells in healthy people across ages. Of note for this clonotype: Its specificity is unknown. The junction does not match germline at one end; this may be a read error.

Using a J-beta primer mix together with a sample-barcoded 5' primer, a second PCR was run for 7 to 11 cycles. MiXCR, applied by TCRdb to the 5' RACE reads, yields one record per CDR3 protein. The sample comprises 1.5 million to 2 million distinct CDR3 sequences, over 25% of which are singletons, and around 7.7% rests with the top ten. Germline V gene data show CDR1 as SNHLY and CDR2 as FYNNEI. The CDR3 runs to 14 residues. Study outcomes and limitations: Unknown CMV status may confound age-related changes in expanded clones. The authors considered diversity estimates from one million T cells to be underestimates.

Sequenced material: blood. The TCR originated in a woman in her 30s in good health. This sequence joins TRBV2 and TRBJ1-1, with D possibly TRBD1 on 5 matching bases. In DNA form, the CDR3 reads TGTGCCAGCAGGGAAGCAGGCGGGGCCTTTGAAGCTTTCTTT. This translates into CASREAGGAFEAFF.